This TCR beta chain was documented in a study of cytomegalovirus exposure and HLA in healthy donors. Across the study: Among a few hundred genotyped donors, roughly 80% fell in the Caucasian-associated ancestry cluster.

Details on this clone: As yet, its antigen is unknown.

PCR involved 60 Vbeta and 13 Jbeta primers. Data came from immunoSEQ multiplex PCR; TCRdb stores just in-frame clones and leaves some out. The profile shows 150,000 to 200,000 clones, around two thirds of them singletons. Study conclusions and caveats: Beyond CMV serostatus, there was no information to go on about immune exposure. A later analysis found common viral pathogens apparently linked to several of the most significant clusters.

Each of the donors was a healthy bone marrow donor. The specimen sequenced was PBMCs. The source is a man between 35 and 55 years old in good health and CMV-seronegative.

CDR3: CSMKDTRSGNTIYF. DNA for the CDR3: TGCAGCATGAAGGACACTCGCTCTGGAAACACCATATATTTT. The rearrangement uses TRBV29-1 and TRBJ1-3; tentative D call: TRBD1 (5 bases). This CDR3 contains 14 residues. Germline V CDR1 and CDR2: SQVTM, ANQGSEA. Trimming took off 8 bases at V and 0 bases at J, with 14 bases between the two ends.